This T cell receptor (beta chain) emerged from a study of T cell changes during pregnancy in multiple sclerosis. This table comes from immunoSEQ multiplex PCR, and its TCRdb copy is limited to in-frame clones, with some not included. The sample records around 100,000 clones, approximately 90% being singletons. The source was peripheral blood, collected in the third trimester of pregnancy. The clonotype originates from a female donor with multiple sclerosis, enrolled in a pregnancy study.

The CDR3 reads CASSSQGARDYGYTF. As DNA, the CDR3 is TGTGCCAGCAGCTCCCAGGGGGCGCGGGACTATGGCTACACCTTC. The chain has TRBV7-9 and TRBJ1-2, with TRBD1 matching over 8 bases. The CDR3 has 15 amino acids. The trim removed 4 bases at V and 3 bases at J, leaving 7 bases unmatched. Germline V gives CDR1 SEHNR, CDR2 FQNEAQ (reference sequence).